These 27 T cell receptor beta chains were all obtained from the same sample, sequenced in a study of T cell responses to AZD1222 COVID-19 vaccine (TCRdb year 2021). The protocol used for the library was the immunoSEQ multiplex PCR assay. This immuneACCESS table, as held by TCRdb, lists in-frame sequences with V and J called but not all clones. Of the missing ones, under half trace to an unresolved V gene in checked studies; the others have no known cause. This sample gives approximately 220,000 clones in total; about 93% of them show up just once. The top ten hold 0.95% to 1.1% of the sample. Explained via the paper, the time point label denotes: baseline before first vaccination. According to the study, the label for this sample's treatment or condition signals: meningococcal conjugate vaccine given as trial control. The material sequenced was peripheral blood, taken on day 0 of MenACWY control vaccination. The receptors here all came from an adult in good health.

The rearrangement uses TRBV5-1 and TRBJ1-1; D unresolved. The germline V and J ends were trimmed by 0 bases and 3 bases, with 9 bases remaining between them. The CDR3 is 14 residues long. Germline-derived CDR1 and CDR2 are SGHRS and YFSETQ. CDR3 sequence reads: CASSLGHEDTEAFF. The CDR3, as DNA: TGCGCCAGCAGCTTGGGACATGAGGACACTGAAGCTTTCTTT.

The rearrangement joins TRBV19 to TRBJ2-3; 11 positions agree with TRBD1. Germline CDR1 is LNHDA and CDR2 is SQIVND (reference sequence). The CDR3 has 16 amino acids. V dropped 5 bases and J dropped 4; count of bases not matched to a gene: 8. The CDR3 loop reads CASSPTPGQGADTQYF. CDR3 coding DNA: TGTGCCAGTAGTCCTACCCCGGGACAGGGGGCAGATACGCAGTATTTT.

The chain joins TRBV28 to TRBJ1-2; D is uncertain. CDR3 length: 14 residues. The germline gives CDR1 MDHEN, CDR2 SYDVKM. Trimming removed 1 base at V and 4 bases at J, with 10 bases between. DNA for the CDR3: TGTGCCAGCAGTTTATCGGGCCCTGGCTATGGCTACACCTTC. This codes for CASSLSGPGYGYTF.

The rearrangement uses TRBV7-6 and TRBJ2-7; 9 nucleotides match TRBD1. Per germline, CDR1 SGHVS and CDR2 FNYEAQ. The CDR3 is 15 amino acids. V lost 1 base, J lost 5 bases, and 6 bases stayed unmatched. The chain's CDR3 is CASSLGTGVGNEQYF. In DNA, the CDR3 is TGTGCCAGCAGCTTAGGGACAGGGGTGGGAAACGAGCAGTACTTC. The full variable domain, its missing parts supplied by reference TRBV7-6 and TRBJ2-7, is GAGVSQSPRYKVTKRGQDVALRCDPISGHVSLYWYRQALGQGPEFLTYFNYEAQQDKSGLPNDRFSAERPEGSISTLTIQRTEQRDSAMYRCASSLGTGVGNEQYFGPGTRLTVT.

V and J are TRBV5-6 and TRBJ1-4; D perhaps matches TRBD1 (5 bases). Trimming pared 2 bases from V and 3 bases from J, leaving 8 bases between. The CDR3 has 14 amino acids. Germline CDR1 is SGHDT and CDR2 is YYEEEE. The chain's CDR3 is CASSFRQPNEKLFF. CDR3 nucleotide sequence: TGTGCCAGCAGCTTCCGACAGCCTAATGAAAAACTGTTTTTT.

The table lists this clone with a few counts. CDR3 loop: CASSPFQGYEQYF. The CDR3 bases are TGTGCCAGCTCACCCTTTCAGGGCTACGAGCAGTACTTC. V and J are TRBV18 and TRBJ2-7; weak D call: TRBD1 (5 bases). This CDR3 is 13 amino acids long. The V and J ends lost 3 bases and 3 bases respectively, with 9 bases between them. Per the germline V gene, CDR1 is KGHSH and CDR2 is LQKENI.

V is TRBV5-1 and J is TRBJ1-5; TRBD1 agrees at 8 bases. Germline V gives CDR1 SGHRS, CDR2 YFSETQ. The trim removed 4 bases at V and 7 bases at J, leaving 7 bases unmatched. The CDR3 has 14 amino acids. CDR3 loop: CASSPTDREQPQHF. The CDR3 DNA reads as TGCGCCAGCAGCCCTACGGACAGGGAACAGCCCCAGCATTTT.

Only a few counts were recorded for this clone. This chain links TRBV6-6 with TRBJ2-2; D might be TRBD2 (5 bases). The CDR3 sequence is 13 residues long. Germline values: CDR1 MNHNY, CDR2 SVGAGI (reference sequence). V lost 6 bases and J lost 4, with 9 bases in between. DNA of the CDR3: TGTGCCAGCAGACTTACTAGCACCGGGGAGCTGTTTTTT. Translation gives CASRLTSTGELFF.

V usage is TRBV3-1 (or the pseudogene TRBV3-2) and J usage is TRBJ2-7, with TRBD1 identical over 7 bases. J was trimmed by 2 bases and V by 1 base; bases with no gene match: 2. The length of the CDR3 is 14 residues. CDR1 and CDR2 (germline): LGHDT, YNNKEL (reference sequence). The CDR3 reads CASSQVGQAYEQYF. DNA for the CDR3: TGTGCCAGCAGCCAAGTAGGACAGGCCTACGAGCAGTACTTC.

The rearrangement joins TRBV2 to TRBJ1-1; no reliable D call. In germline, CDR1 is SNHLY, CDR2 FYNNEI. The CDR3 runs to 11 residues. Deletions cut 3 bases from V and 9 bases from J, with 8 bases between. CDR3 sequence: CASSDGRKAFF. CDR3 in DNA: TGTGCCAGCAGTGATGGGCGAAAAGCTTTCTTT.

This chain connects TRBV19 to TRBJ1-5; D not certain. V was clipped by 9 bases and J by 0 bases, with 12 bases between them. The length of the CDR3 is 14 residues. From germline, CDR1 is LNHDA and CDR2 SQIVND (reference sequence). The CDR3 DNA is TGTGCCAGCCAAACTATGTATAGCAATCAGCCCCAGCATTTT. Its translation: CASQTMYSNQPQHF.

This clone was observed a handful of times. V gene TRBV7-9 combines with J gene TRBJ2-1, with 8 bases identical to TRBD2. Germline assignment: CDR1 SEHNR and CDR2 FQNEAQ (reference sequence). This CDR3 has 16 amino acids. Trimming removed 5 bases from V and 9 bases from J; junction bases left unmatched: 15. The CDR3 DNA reads as TGTGCCAGCAGCACCCTCCCCACTAGCGGCGACAGTGAGCAGTTCTTC. This gives the protein CASSTLPTSGDSEQFF.

The table lists this clone with a count of one. The chain uses TRBV2 and TRBJ2-3; D possibly corresponds to TRBD1 (6 bases). The CDR3 runs 14 residues. The V end lost 5 bases, the J end lost 2 bases, and 11 bases lay between the germline ends. Germline V lookup: CDR1 SNHLY, CDR2 FYNNEI. The CDR3 spells CASSKTGITDTQYF. The CDR3 DNA is TGTGCCAGCAGTAAGACAGGCATCACAGATACGCAGTATTTT.

The chain employs TRBV3-1 (or the pseudogene TRBV3-2) and TRBJ2-2; 7 nucleotides match TRBD2. V lost 4 bases to trimming and J lost 4 bases; unmatched junction nucleotides: 9. In germline, CDR1 is LGHDT, CDR2 YNNKEL (reference sequence). CDR3 length: 16 amino acids. CDR3 in DNA: TGTGCCAGCAGCCTCCGCGGGGGTCGTGGCACCGGGGAGCTGTTTTTT. It specifies CASSLRGGRGTGELFF.

The rearrangement joins TRBV6-5 to TRBJ1-5; D remains ambiguous. The ends were cut back, 6 bases at V and 0 bases at J, with 12 bases in the middle. Germline assignment: CDR1 MNHEY and CDR2 SVGAGI. The CDR3 sequence is 15 residues long. The CDR3 region has the DNA TGTGCCAGCAGGAAGGACCAGGATAGCAATCAGCCCCAGCATTTT. It translates to CASRKDQDSNQPQHF.

The V and J genes are TRBV7-9 and TRBJ1-3; no reliable D call. The CDR3 has 17 amino acids. The V gene lost 3 bases and the J gene lost 0 bases, with 15 bases spanning the gap. The germline gives CDR1 SEHNR, CDR2 FQNEAQ (reference sequence). The CDR3 sequence: CASSFWRASPSGNTIYF. The DNA of the CDR3 is TGTGCCAGCAGCTTTTGGAGGGCGTCTCCCTCTGGAAACACCATATATTTT.

The chain joins TRBV18 to TRBJ2-3; 14 bases agree with TRBD2. Germline V CDR1 and CDR2: KGHSH, LQKENI. CDR3 length: 16 amino acids. Losses at the gene ends were 3 bases for V and 5 bases for J; bases not matched to a gene: 4. The CDR3 DNA reads TGTGCCAGCTCACCCGGGACTAGCGGGGGCCGAGATACGCAGTATTTT. Its protein is CASSPGTSGGRDTQYF.

This clone has only a few counts. This chain connects TRBV6-2 or TRBV6-3 to TRBJ1-2, with D uncertain. The CDR3 consists of 15 residues. V gave up 4 bases and J gave up 0 bases, with 12 bases separating them. CDR1 and CDR2 (germline): MNHEY, SVGEGT. CDR3 sequence (DNA): TGTGCCAGCAGTTCCCCCCATAGAGCTAACTATGGCTACACCTTC. It yields the protein CASSSPHRANYGYTF.

The chain uses TRBV4-2 and TRBJ1-5; D is perhaps TRBD1 (5 bases). Per the germline V gene, CDR1 is LGHNA and CDR2 is YNFKEQ. The CDR3 spans 16 residues. V lost 5 bases to trimming and J lost 5 bases, with 19 bases between them. In DNA, the CDR3 is TGTGCCAGCAGCGGTCATCAGGGATGGGGCGATCAGCCCCAGCATTTT. It codes for CASSGHQGWGDQPQHF.

The chain uses TRBV5-1 and TRBJ2-3; maybe TRBD2 (5 bases). The CDR3 covers 14 residues. Trimming cost V 1 base and J 1 base, with 7 bases left between them. CDR1 SGHRS and CDR2 YFSETQ come from the germline V gene. DNA for the CDR3: TGCGCCAGCAGCTTGCAAGCGGGCACAGATACGCAGTATTTT. Protein: CASSLQAGTDTQYF.

The count of this clone is one. The V call is TRBV5-1, the J call TRBJ1-4, with a weak D call TRBD1 (5 bases). This CDR3 comprises 17 residues. CDR1 and CDR2 from the germline V gene are SGHRS and YFSETQ. Trimming left V 0 bases short and J 4 bases short, with 16 bases between. CDR3 sequence reads: CASSLGQGGRFNEKLFF. The CDR3, as DNA: TGCGCCAGCAGCTTGGGTCAGGGAGGTCGCTTTAATGAAAAACTGTTTTTT.

The chain employs TRBV6-4 and TRBJ1-2, with D uncertain. The CDR3 runs 13 residues. The V end was cut by 0 bases, the J end by 9 bases, with 11 bases between. The germline V gene has CDR1 MRHNA and CDR2 SNTAGT. CDR3 sequence (DNA): TGTGCCAGCAGTGACTCACAAATGGACTGCTACACCTTC. As protein: CASSDSQMDCYTF.

The chain combines TRBV7-9 with TRBJ1-2; possibly TRBD1 for D (5 bases). The CDR3 length is 12 residues. Trimming left V 5 bases short and J 6 bases short, with 10 bases between. The germline gives CDR1 SEHNR, CDR2 FQNEAQ (reference sequence). The CDR3, as DNA: TGTGCCAGCAGCCCCCAGGGAGATGGCTACACCTTC. The encoded protein is CASSPQGDGYTF.

This chain uses TRBV28 with TRBJ1-2, with 7 bases lining up with TRBD1. The junction had 0 bases not matched to a gene; V was cut back by 4 bases and J by 1 base. The CDR3 length is 13 residues. Germline V CDR1 and CDR2: MDHEN, SYDVKM. The CDR3 DNA reads as TGTGCCAGCAGTTACAGGGGTAACTATGGCTACACCTTC. This gives the protein CASSYRGNYGYTF.

As DNA, the CDR3 is TGTGCCAGCAGTTCGGCAAGGGGGAGGCCCCAGCATTTT. Its protein product is CASSSARGRPQHF. V and J are TRBV6-2 or TRBV6-3 and TRBJ1-5; maybe TRBD1 (6 bases). The germline gives CDR1 MNHEY, CDR2 SVGEGT. This CDR3 is built from 13 residues. Trimming took 4 bases from V and 9 from J, leaving 13 bases between them.

This chain links TRBV18 with TRBJ2-3, with D maybe TRBD2 (5 bases). CDR1 and CDR2 from the germline V gene are KGHSH and LQKENI. Trimming took off 0 bases at V and 6 bases at J, with 13 bases between the two ends. There are 15 residues in the CDR3. CDR3 DNA sequence: TGTGCCAGCTCACCACCGAGAGGAGGTCAGGATACGCAGTATTTT. Translating gives CASSPPRGGQDTQYF. Together with reference TRBV18 and TRBJ2-3, the CDR3 gives the full variable domain: NAGVMQNPRHLVRRRGQEARLRCSPMKGHSHVYWYRQLPEEGLKFMVYLQKENIIDESGMPKERFSAEFPKEGPSILRIQQVVRGDSAAYFCASSPPRGGQDTQYFGPGTRLTVL.

This chain uses TRBV6-5 with TRBJ1-1; D is possibly TRBD1 (5 bases). This CDR3 is built from 14 residues. Trimming removed 6 bases at V and 5 bases at J, with 16 bases between. CDR1 and CDR2 from the germline V gene are MNHEY and SVGAGI. In DNA, the CDR3 is TGTGCCAGCAGACTACTCGGGGCAGGGACTGAAGCTTTCTTT. This gives the protein CASRLLGAGTEAFF.